This T cell receptor beta chain derives from a study of shared clonotypes between healthy human individuals (dated by TCRdb to the early 2020s). Looking at the study overall: A couple of women and three men aged 18 to 49 years were included in the cohort. For each donor, CD4 naive and CD4 memory were each run on three plates, CD8 naive on two plates, and CD8 memory on one plate. To estimate repertoire size and how much clonotypes are shared between individuals, the study performed deep sequencing of blood TCR repertoires from roughly five healthy adults. To increase sequencing depth and limit assay-specific biases, TCR repertoire library preparation and sequencing were carried out by different laboratories using diverse techniques. Per donor, leukapheresis produced somewhere between about 0.9 and 10 billion PBMCs. Results the study describes overall, beyond this receptor: Clonotypes shared by all four sorted-subset donors showed higher generation probabilities than non-shared clonotypes. The genetic and exposure-history diversity represented was limited by the small number of donors. Pairwise subsampling indicated that sequencing depth was expected to affect the degree of clonotype sharing among donors. Even with the large sequencing depth, rarefaction of the sorted-subset datasets indicated that sequencing was incomplete. Larger estimated clonotype richness was generally found for naive subsets than for memory subsets. When four donors were compared, the shared fraction of clonotypes was around 4.6% for naive CD4, approximately 3.3% for naive CD8, 2.3% for memory CD4, and 0.35% to 0.5% for memory CD8. Sampling was limited to blood, and TCR repertoires in tissue likely differ from TCR repertoires in blood.

About this clone itself: What antigen it recognizes has not been identified. Per-nucleotide qualities are absent, and no much larger clonotype sits a single base away.

For the CD8 naive samples, CD45RO-negative cells were positively selected for CCR7, yielding a CD45RA+CCR7+ population from which TemRA cells were excluded. Healthy HIV-negative adults with no recently reported acute infections or vaccinations were included as donors. Only Caucasian adults living in Nashville, Tennessee, USA were represented among the donors. Blood was collected by leukapheresis, and PBMCs were isolated by Ficoll-Histopaque density gradient centrifugation and then cryopreserved in liquid nitrogen vapor phase. Analytical flow cytometry was used to check the purity and quantity of every magnetically sorted T cell population. Genomic DNA was isolated from each sorted fraction and quantified by UV absorbance on a Nanodrop 2000c. Using the deep immunoSEQ assay, multiplex PCR amplified TCR CDR3 regions from genomic DNA. Extracted genomic DNA from each cell subset was spread evenly across all wells of several immunoSEQ 96-well plates, with each plate serving as a replicate. For sorted subsets, around 0.2 ug of genomic DNA, equivalent to some 30,000 T cell genomes, went into each replicate PCR. Purified libraries were measured with a Qubit 3.0 fluorometer, size-checked on a Bioanalyzer 2100, and measured again with the KAPA Library Quantification kit. Every immunoSEQ 96-well plate was sequenced on a dedicated single-read 150-cycle Illumina NextSeq 550 flow cell. Processing in the source paper ran as follows. Because only junctional sequences without quality scores were contained in the immunoSEQ output, filtering matching that applied to full-length reads could not be performed. To assign V/J genes and CDR3, sequences were annotated against IMGT germline references using PyIR, a Python wrapper for IgBLAST v1.9. Reads were filtered out if the reads had weak V/J assignments (E-value above 1e-6), no CDR3, stop codons, out-of-frame junctions, or ambiguous translated residues. A V3J clonotype was defined by an identical inferred V gene, J gene, and CDR3 amino acid sequence. The percentage overlap between two repertoires was calculated by dividing the number of shared unique clonotypes by the size of the smaller repertoire. RTK rarefaction, the Chao1 estimator, and Recon v2.1 estimates of unobserved clonotypes were used to assess repertoire richness. Generation probabilities for all TCRbeta clonotypes obtained by the gDNA method from a few donors were computed using OLGA. TCRdb carries this immuneACCESS record with in-frame sequences only. Its versions omit some clonotypes, under half of them owing to an unresolved V gene in the studies checked, with the rest unexplained. That table supplies the V and J calls and clone size; D and trimming were determined from the DNA. The sample includes about 870,000 clones, with over 90% observed a single time. Of the sample, about 25% is held by the ten largest clones.

This TCR was sampled from a man under 40 in good health. The sample comprised naive CD8+ T cells sorted from blood. The cell subset or site label corresponds to: CD45RA+CCR7+.

The CDR3 region has the sequence CAWSVHSGRAVETQYF. The nucleotide sequence is given as TGTGCCTGGAGTGTACATAGCGGGAGGGCCGTAGAGACCCAGTACTTC. Recombination joined TRBV30 with TRBJ2-5, and TRBD2 matches 11 of the central bases. CDR1 GTSNPN and CDR2 SVGIG are derived from the germline V gene (reference sequence). Including the terminal cysteine and phenylalanine, the CDR3 comprises 16 residues. Just the 48-base CDR3 DNA is kept, in frame starting at base 1. V loses 0 bases at its end and J loses 4 bases; junction bases beyond the gene matches: 7.